The 26 T cell receptor beta chains below come from one sample, sequenced in a study of Tregs in tolerant kidney transplant recipients. Generated by immunoSEQ multiplex PCR, the TCRdb table keeps only in-frame clones and is missing some. There are roughly 120,000 clones in the sample; roughly nine tenths occur only once, and roughly 0.63% lies in the top ten. The sequenced sample was CD4+ T cells from blood. Source of these receptors: a human donor in good health.

The V gene is TRBV30, the J gene TRBJ1-6, with D uncertain. From germline, CDR1 is GTSNPN and CDR2 SVGIG (reference sequence). The CDR3 loop spans 15 amino acids. V lost 1 base and J 5 bases, leaving 12 bases between the germline ends. The CDR3 DNA follows: TGTGCCTGGAGTGCCCGCCTAATGGATAATTCACCCCTCCACTTT. Its protein product is CAWSARLMDNSPLHF.

V gene TRBV19 combines with J gene TRBJ2-1, with TRBD2 matching over 7 bases. The CDR3 sequence is 14 residues long. V lost 5 bases and J lost 3; bases outside the gene matches: 4. Germline V gene lookup returns CDR1 LNHDA and CDR2 SQIVND (reference sequence). The CDR3 here is CASSRGRVYNEQFF. The CDR3 bases are TGTGCCAGTAGTCGCGGGAGAGTCTACAATGAGCAGTTCTTC.

V gene TRBV18 combines with J gene TRBJ2-2, with unresolved D. The V end lost 0 bases, the J end lost 5 bases, and 16 bases lay between the germline ends. Germline-derived CDR1 and CDR2 are KGHSH and LQKENI. The CDR3 is made up of 17 amino acids. DNA for the CDR3: TGTGCCAGCTCACCACCGGGCTCGCGGAGAGCTACCGGGGAGCTGTTTTTT. Encoded protein: CASSPPGSRRATGELFF.

CDR3 nucleotide sequence: TGTGCCAGCAGCTTAGACGGGAACATGAACACTGAAGCTTTCTTT. It translates to CASSLDGNMNTEAFF. This chain links TRBV7-2 with TRBJ1-1, with unresolved D. The CDR3 is 15 residues long. Trimming stripped 1 base from V and 0 bases from J, with 9 bases between. CDR1 is SGHTA and CDR2 is FQGNSA in the germline V gene.

The rearrangement uses TRBV10-3 and TRBJ2-5, with 8 bases aligning to TRBD2. The J call is in doubt because the DNA end fits TRBJ2-7 better. The CDR3 extends over 13 amino acids. Germline V gene sequence: CDR1 ENHRY, CDR2 SYGVKD. The CDR3 DNA is TGTGCCACCGTGGGGACTAGCTCCTACGAGCAGTACTTC. Amino acid sequence: CATVGTSSYEQYF.

The chain carries TRBV5-1 and TRBJ2-5; D ambiguous. Per the germline V gene, CDR1 is SGHRS and CDR2 is YFSETQ. CDR3 length equals 12 residues. V was cut by 5 bases and J by 1 base, with 6 bases left in between. The DNA for the CDR3 is TGCGCCAGCAGTGAAACCCAAGAGACCCAGTACTTC. Translated, it gives CASSETQETQYF.

The rearrangement links TRBV19 to TRBJ1-1; no reliable D call. This CDR3 comprises 15 residues. The V end was cut by 1 base, the J end by 1 base, with 10 bases between. Germline CDR1 is LNHDA and CDR2 is SQIVND (reference sequence). DNA for the CDR3: TGTGCCAGTAGTATAGTAAAGGGTGGGAACACTGAAGCTTTCTTT. Encoded protein: CASSIVKGGNTEAFF.

The CDR3 loop reads CASSGLYEQYF. CDR3 bases: TGTGCCAGCAGTGGGCTGTACGAGCAGTACTTC. The rearrangement uses TRBV2 and TRBJ2-7; D is unresolved. CDR3 length equals 11 residues. Germline V gene data show CDR1 as SNHLY and CDR2 as FYNNEI. Trimming removed 4 bases from V and 4 bases from J, with 5 bases in between.

In its sample, this clone was seen once. The V and J genes are TRBV5-1 and TRBJ2-2; 11 nucleotides align to TRBD1. This CDR3 region has 18 residues. The V and J ends lost 4 bases and 7 bases, in that order; junction bases with no gene match: 15. The germline V gene has CDR1 SGHRS and CDR2 YFSETQ. CDR3 nucleotides: TGCGCCAGCAGCCGGAACGCAAGGACAGGGGGCGCAGGCGGGGAGCTGTTTTTT. Translated: CASSRNARTGGAGGELFF.

The chain employs TRBV5-1 and TRBJ2-2, with TRBD2 matching over 12 bases. The J segment lost 2 bases and the V segment lost 4 bases, leaving 12 bases of the junction unmatched. The CDR3 loop spans 19 amino acids. CDR1 is SGHRS, CDR2 YFSETQ, per germline. CDR3 DNA: TGCGCCAGCAGCCCCACTAGCGGGGGGTCCAACATCAACACCGGGGAGCTGTTTTTT. Translation gives CASSPTSGGSNINTGELFF.

This clone has just one count. The chain has TRBV10-3 and TRBJ1-1; D is unresolved. The germline V gene encodes CDR1 ENHRY and CDR2 SYGVKD. Trimming stripped 2 bases from V and 1 base from J, with 14 bases between. The CDR3 covers 16 residues. The CDR3 DNA reads TGTGCCATCAGTGAGATTTCGGTTGGTCAGAACACTGAAGCTTTCTTT. Translated, it gives CAISEISVGQNTEAFF.

The chain combines TRBV19 with TRBJ1-3; no definite D call. The V and J ends lost 5 bases and 2 bases respectively, with 13 bases between them. Looked up from germline, CDR1 is LNHDA and CDR2 is SQIVND (reference sequence). The CDR3 runs 15 residues. The CDR3, as DNA: TGTGCCAGTAGTTCCTCGACACAAACTGGAAACACCATATATTTT. As protein: CASSSSTQTGNTIYF. Full variable domain (missing parts from reference TRBV19 and TRBJ1-3): DGGITQSPKYLFRKEGQNVTLSCEQNLNHDAMYWYRQDPGQGLRLIYYSQIVNDFQKGDIAEGYSVSREKKESFPLTVTSAQKNPTAFYLCASSSSTQTGNTIYFGEGSWLTVV.

This clone was observed a single time. This sequence joins TRBV2 and TRBJ2-7; D unclear. Trimming took off 4 bases at V and 13 bases at J, with 17 bases between the two ends. Germline assignment: CDR1 SNHLY and CDR2 FYNNEI. The CDR3 sequence is 12 residues long. The CDR3 DNA follows: TGTGCCAGCAGTGTTAATAGGATAGAGACTTACTTC. Translating gives CASSVNRIETYF.

The V call is TRBV21-1, the J call TRBJ1-4; TRBD1, as called in the table, went unchecked against the DNA. TRBV21-1 is an annotated pseudogene. This CDR3 is 17 amino acids long. The CDR3 reads CASSKPRGRGGNEKLFF. CDR3 in DNA: TGTGCCAGCAGCAAACCAAGGGGGCGTGGGGGAAATGAAAAACTGTTTTTT.

The chain links TRBV9 to TRBJ2-5; tentative D call: TRBD2 (6 bases). With 3 bases removed from V and 2 bases from J, the gap between germline ends came to 8 bases. CDR1 is SGDLS and CDR2 is YYNGEE in the germline V gene. The CDR3 is made up of 13 amino acids. The CDR3 reads CASSGREQETQYF. The CDR3 DNA reads as TGTGCCAGCAGCGGGCGGGAACAAGAGACCCAGTACTTC.

V gene TRBV6-1 combines with J gene TRBJ1-5; D call uncertain. In germline, CDR1 is MNHNS, CDR2 SASEGT. This CDR3 spans 12 amino acids. Trimming removed 6 bases from V and 6 bases from J, with 9 bases in between. CDR3: CASRGDGQPQHF. Written as DNA, the CDR3 is TGTGCCAGCAGGGGAGACGGTCAGCCCCAGCATTTT.

The J gene is TRBJ1-2, the V gene TRBV5-1; weak D call: TRBD1 (5 bases). The CDR3 is made up of 14 amino acids. Per germline, CDR1 SGHRS and CDR2 YFSETQ. Trimming left V 4 bases short and J 2 bases short, with 12 bases between. The CDR3, as DNA: TGCGCCAGCAGCCCCGGGACTCTAAACTATGGCTACACCTTC. It codes for CASSPGTLNYGYTF.

V gene TRBV5-1 combines with J gene TRBJ1-3; 8 bases map to TRBD1. Trimming took 0 bases from V and 2 from J; bases not matched to a gene: 1. Germline V gene sequence: CDR1 SGHRS, CDR2 YFSETQ. The CDR3 sequence is 15 residues long. The CDR3 coding sequence is TGCGCCAGCAGCTTGGGACAGGGGCCTGGAAACACCATATATTTT. It is translated as CASSLGQGPGNTIYF.

The chain has TRBV5-8 and TRBJ1-3; 7 nucleotides line up with TRBD1. Germline V gene data show CDR1 as SGHTS and CDR2 as YDEGEE. V lost 3 bases and J lost 2; bases outside the gene matches: 11. The CDR3 has 17 amino acids. The CDR3 protein is CASSSWTGFDPGNTIYF. In nucleotides, the CDR3 is TGTGCCAGCAGCTCCTGGACAGGCTTTGATCCTGGAAACACCATATATTTT. Together with reference TRBV5-8 and TRBJ1-3, the CDR3 gives the full variable domain: EAGVTQSPTHLIKTRGQQATLRCSPISGHTSVYWYQQALGLGLQFLLWYDEGEERNRGNFPPRFSGRQFPNYSSELNVNALELEDSALYLCASSSWTGFDPGNTIYFGEGSWLTVV.

This chain connects TRBV6-6 to TRBJ2-3; 7 bases align to TRBD2. Per germline, CDR1 MNHNY and CDR2 SVGAGI (reference sequence). CDR3 size: 15 residues. V was pared by 3 bases and J by 2 bases, with 5 bases of the junction left unmatched. The CDR3 DNA sequence: TGTGCCAGCAGTTATAAGCGGGGCTTCACAGATACGCAGTATTTT. Translating it yields CASSYKRGFTDTQYF.

This chain links TRBV11-2 with TRBJ2-3; D unclear. Trimming took off 1 base at V and 4 bases at J, with 12 bases between the two ends. Germline values: CDR1 SGHAT, CDR2 FQNNGV. This CDR3 has 15 residues. CDR3 sequence (DNA): TGTGCCAGCAGCTTAGTCCCCCTCCGGGCAGATACGCAGTATTTT. It translates to CASSLVPLRADTQYF.

J is TRBJ1-5 and V is TRBV10-3; the D gene is possibly TRBD1 (6 bases). The CDR3 is 18 amino acids. Germline V gives CDR1 ENHRY, CDR2 SYGVKD. Trimming took off 0 bases at V and 0 bases at J, with 15 bases between the two ends. CDR3 in amino acids: CAISESPTGSYSNQPQHF. CDR3 nucleotides: TGTGCCATCAGTGAGTCTCCGACAGGTTCTTATAGCAATCAGCCCCAGCATTTT.

This clone was observed once. The rearrangement links TRBV6-5 to TRBJ1-5, with D hard to call. Germline CDR1 MNHEY, CDR2 SVGAGI. The CDR3 has 12 amino acids. Trimming stripped 6 bases from V and 0 bases from J, with 3 bases between. The CDR3 nucleotides are TGTGCCAGCAGAAATAGCAATCAGCCCCAGCATTTT. Its protein product is CASRNSNQPQHF.

The genes are TRBV9 and TRBJ2-5; 9 positions agree with TRBD2. CDR1 is SGDLS, CDR2 YYNGEE, per germline. Trimming removed 0 bases from V and 1 base from J; junction bases left unmatched: 7. The CDR3 runs to 17 residues. The CDR3 here is CASSVGGLAGPQETQYF. The CDR3 nucleotides read TGTGCCAGCAGCGTAGGAGGGCTAGCGGGACCCCAAGAGACCCAGTACTTC.

On this clone itself: The sample carries other DNA sequences with the same CDR3. The chain carries TRBV30 and TRBJ2-3, with D possibly matching TRBD1 (5 bases). The CDR3 length is 14 residues. The germline V gene has CDR1 GTSNPN and CDR2 SVGIG (reference sequence). The germline V and J ends were trimmed by 0 bases and 0 bases, with 7 bases remaining between them. The CDR3 spells CAWSVGVSTDTQYF. The DNA for the CDR3 is TGTGCCTGGAGTGTAGGGGTCAGCACAGATACGCAGTATTTT.

V is TRBV7-9 and J is TRBJ2-3; 13 nucleotides agree with TRBD2. The ends lost 6 bases at V and 6 bases at J; junction bases unmatched: 6. Looked up from germline, CDR1 is SEHNR and CDR2 is FQNEAQ (reference sequence). The CDR3 contains 15 residues. The CDR3 sequence is CASSQGLAGDDTQYF. The CDR3 coding sequence is TGTGCCAGCAGTCAAGGACTAGCGGGAGATGATACGCAGTATTTT.